The T cell receptor beta chain described here comes from a study of blood T cells in healthy people across ages. Trimming cost V 5 bases and J 10 bases; bases outside gene matches: 11. CDR3 length: 16 amino acids. In germline, CDR1 is SGHNT, CDR2 YENEEA. Details on this clonotype: Its target is unknown.

General study findings and limits: Unsorted PBMCs blocked a conclusive comparison of naive and antigen-experienced cells. Diversity of TCR beta per million T cells declined in a roughly linear way with age. Naive T cell percentage by flow cytometry tracked strongly with beta diversity.

Together with a sample-barcoded 5' primer, a J-beta primer mix was included in a second PCR lasting roughly 6 to 12 cycles. A tag from a template-switch adaptor with 12 random nucleotides marked each cDNA molecule. TCRdb ran MiXCR on the 5' RACE reads and lists one entry per CDR3 protein. This table holds 870,000 or so distinct CDR3 sequences, more than 25% found once. The TCR originated in a woman aged 80 or over in good health. Sequenced sample: blood. The rearrangement joins TRBV11-3 to TRBJ2-1, with TRBD2 matching over 13 bases. CDR3 amino acids: CASSPSGLAGDGEQFF. DNA for the CDR3: TGTGCCAGCAGCCCCAGTGGACTAGCGGGGGATGGCGAGCAGTTCTTC.